This T cell receptor beta chain was captured by sequencing in a study of shared clonotypes between healthy human individuals (dated by TCRdb to 2020 to 2022). Regarding the study in general: The cohort included three men and a couple of women between 18 and 49 years of age. To estimate repertoire size and how much clonotype sharing occurs between individuals, the study deeply sequenced the blood TCR repertoires of several healthy adults. Different laboratories and diverse techniques were used to prepare libraries and sequence TCR repertoires, to increase sequencing depth and limit assay-specific biases. Between about 0.94 and 8.9 billion PBMCs per donor were obtained by leukapheresis.

Healthy HIV-negative adults with no recently reported acute infections or vaccinations were included as donors. Only Caucasian adults living in Nashville, Tennessee, USA were represented among the donors. For unsorted samples, about 87 million PBMCs were counted, and genomic DNA was extracted using the QIAamp DNA Blood Mini kit. After blood collection by leukapheresis, PBMCs were isolated using Ficoll-Histopaque density gradient centrifugation and then cryopreserved in the vapor phase of liquid nitrogen. Results the study describes overall, beyond this receptor: Based on pairwise subsampling, the degree of clonotype sharing among donors was expected to be affected by sequencing depth. Only blood was sampled, and tissue TCR repertoires likely differ from those in blood. The genetic and exposure-history diversity represented was limited by the small number of donors.

Sequences LNHDA (CDR1) and SQIVND (CDR2) are obtained from the germline V gene (reference sequence). The CDR3, cysteine through phenylalanine, is 15 amino acids long. The DNA shown is the 45-base CDR3, in frame from base 1. For this chain, trimming is 5 bases at the V end and 3 bases at the J end, and the number of junction bases without a gene match is 5. Using the deep immunoSEQ assay, multiplex PCR amplified TCR CDR3 regions from genomic DNA. Extracted genomic DNA from each cell subset was spread evenly across all wells of several immunoSEQ 96-well plates, with each plate serving as a replicate. Each replicate PCR for unsorted PBMC received roughly 300 ng genomic DNA, equal to 25,000 to 35,000 T cell genomes. Ten immunoSEQ deep assay plates were used to sequence the unsorted PBMC genomic DNA. Purified libraries were measured with a Qubit 3.0 fluorometer, size-checked on a Bioanalyzer 2100, and measured again with the KAPA Library Quantification kit. A separate single-read 150-cycle Illumina NextSeq 550 flow cell was used to sequence each immunoSEQ 96-well plate. The study's processing was this. The immunoSEQ output contained only junctional sequences without quality scores, so filtering could not match that applied to full-length reads. To assign V/J genes and CDR3, sequences were annotated against IMGT germline references using PyIR, a Python wrapper for IgBLAST v1.9. Reads with weak V/J assignments (E-value above 1e-6), missing CDR3, stop codons, out-of-frame junctions, or ambiguous translated residues were removed. V3J clonotypes were defined by identical inferred V gene, J gene, and CDR3 amino acid sequence. Percentage overlap between repertoires was calculated by dividing the number of shared unique clonotypes by the size of the smaller repertoire. Three approaches were used to assess repertoire richness: RTK rarefaction, the Chao1 estimator, and Recon v2.1 estimates of unobserved clonotypes. TCRdb limited this immuneACCESS table to in-frame rearrangements with V and J called. A share of clones is missing; checked studies link under half to unresolved V genes, and the rest is unexplained. V and J calls and clone size are those listed in that table; D and trimming were worked out from the DNA. In all, the sample holds around 500,000 clones, and about 80% of those were seen once. The ten most abundant clones make up approximately 12% of the sample.

Concerning this clone itself: No cognate antigen has been identified for it. No base-level quality is on record; no much larger clone is a single base apart.

The source material was PBMCs. The rearrangement combines TRBV19 with TRBJ1-5; 9 bases in the junction line up with TRBD1. This receptor was taken from a woman aged 40-49 years in good health. Some clones in this sample may be carry-over from other donors' samples. The DNA reads as follows: TGTGCCAGTAGTGGAGGGACAGGGTTCAATCAGCCCCAGCATTTT. Its translation is CASSGGTGFNQPQHF.